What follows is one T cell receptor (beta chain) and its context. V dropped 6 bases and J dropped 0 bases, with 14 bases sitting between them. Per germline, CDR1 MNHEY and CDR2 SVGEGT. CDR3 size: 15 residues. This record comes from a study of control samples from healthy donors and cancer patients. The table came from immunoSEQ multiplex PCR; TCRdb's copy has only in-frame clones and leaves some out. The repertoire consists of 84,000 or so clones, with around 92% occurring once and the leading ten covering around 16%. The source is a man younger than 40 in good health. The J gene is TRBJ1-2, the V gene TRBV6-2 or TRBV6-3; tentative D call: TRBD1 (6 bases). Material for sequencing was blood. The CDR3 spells CASSRDISANYGYTF. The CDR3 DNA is TGTGCCAGCAGCCGGGACATCTCCGCTAACTATGGCTACACCTTC.